This passage covers 16 T cell receptor beta chains from one sample sequenced in a study of cytomegalovirus exposure and HLA in healthy donors. 60 Vbeta and 13 Jbeta primers were used in PCR. Method: immunoSEQ multiplex PCR; TCRdb's copy keeps in-frame clones and lacks some. Of about 140,000 clones listed, around 73% are singletons. Material: PBMCs. The receptors stem from a female donor in good health and CMV-seronegative.

V is TRBV9 and J is TRBJ2-3; 9 bases fit TRBD2. This CDR3 spans 16 amino acids. The V gene end was trimmed by 0 bases and the J gene end by 2 bases; junction bases not matched to a gene: 4. Germline CDR1 reads SGDLS; CDR2 reads YYNGEE. CDR3 nucleotides: TGTGCCAGCAGCGTAGCTGCGGGGGGGAACACAGATACGCAGTATTTT. Protein sequence: CASSVAAGGNTDTQYF. The whole variable domain, remainder taken from reference TRBV9 and TRBJ2-3, is DSGVTQTPKHLITATGQRVTLRCSPRSGDLSVYWYQQSLDQGLQFLIQYYNGEERAKGNILERFSAQQFPDLHSELNLSSLELGDSALYFCASSVAAGGNTDTQYFGPGTRLTVL.

This chain joins TRBV15 and TRBJ1-2; 11 positions match TRBD1. The CDR3 spans 13 residues. J gave up 7 bases and V 3 bases, and 1 base lay outside the gene matches. The V gene's germline CDR1 is LNHNV and CDR2 YYDKDF (reference sequence). The CDR3 coding sequence is TGTGCCACCAGCAGGGACAGGGGGCCTGGCTACACCTTC. Residues: CATSRDRGPGYTF.

The chain's CDR3 is CASSPLTGEYGYTF. As DNA, the CDR3 is TGTGCCAGCAGCCCCTTGACAGGAGAATATGGCTACACCTTC. The chain recombines TRBV14 with TRBJ1-2; TRBD1 might be the D (6 bases). Germline loops: CDR1 SGHDN, CDR2 FVKESK. The CDR3 has 14 amino acids. The V gene lost 4 bases and the J gene lost 5 bases, with 14 bases spanning the gap.

This chain joins TRBV2 and TRBJ1-1; no definite D call. The CDR3 loop spans 13 amino acids. The ends were cut back, 4 bases at V and 0 bases at J, with 6 bases in the middle. Germline CDR1 reads SNHLY; CDR2 reads FYNNEI. CDR3 amino acids: CASSVSLNTEAFF. The CDR3 nucleotides read TGTGCCAGCAGTGTTAGTTTGAACACTGAAGCTTTCTTT. Combining the CDR3 with reference TRBV2 and TRBJ1-1 gives the whole variable domain EPEVTQTPSHQVTQMGQEVILRCVPISNHLYFYWYRQILGQKVEFLVSFYNNEISEKSEIFDDQFSVERPDGSNFTLKIRSTKLEDSAMYFCASSVSLNTEAFFGQGTRLTVV.

The chain joins TRBV18 to TRBJ2-2; D may be TRBD1 (5 bases). Trimming shortened V by 6 bases and J by 2 bases, and 19 bases separated the two germline ends. The CDR3 is 17 amino acids. Germline V gene data show CDR1 as KGHSH and CDR2 as LQKENI. DNA for the CDR3: TGTGCCAGCTCGCCGACAGCAACCAATACCAACACCGGGGAGCTGTTTTTT. Translating it yields CASSPTATNTNTGELFF. Together with reference TRBV18 and TRBJ2-2, the CDR3 gives the full variable domain: NAGVMQNPRHLVRRRGQEARLRCSPMKGHSHVYWYRQLPEEGLKFMVYLQKENIIDESGMPKERFSAEFPKEGPSILRIQQVVRGDSAAYFCASSPTATNTNTGELFFGEGSRLTVL.

The chain employs TRBV10-3 and TRBJ1-1, with 7 bases lining up with TRBD1. Per germline, CDR1 ENHRY and CDR2 SYGVKD. CDR3 length: 15 amino acids. Germline trimming cut 3 bases from V and 5 bases from J; bases unmatched to any gene: 9. The CDR3 DNA sequence: TGTGCCATCAGTGATAGACAGGGAGTGGGTACTGAAGCTTTCTTT. Translation gives CAISDRQGVGTEAFF.

The V and J genes are TRBV9 and TRBJ1-4; D remains ambiguous. Germline CDR1 is SGDLS and CDR2 is YYNGEE. This CDR3 comprises 14 residues. The V end lost 4 bases, the J end lost 2 bases, and 9 bases lay between the germline ends. Written as DNA, the CDR3 is TGTGCCAGCAGCCCGGGTCGGACTAATGAAAAACTGTTTTTT. Translating it yields CASSPGRTNEKLFF.

The rearrangement links TRBV27 to TRBJ2-1; 8 bases are a match to TRBD2. The J segment lost 8 bases and the V segment lost 7 bases, leaving 16 bases of the junction unmatched. The CDR3 is 16 amino acids. Germline lookup yields CDR1 MNHEY and CDR2 SMNVEV (reference sequence). The CDR3 protein is CASTPRGLAGFHEQFF. In DNA form, the CDR3 reads TGTGCCAGCACTCCCAGAGGATTAGCGGGATTTCATGAGCAGTTCTTC.

The V and J genes are TRBV27 and TRBJ2-1, with TRBD2 identical over 11 bases. The CDR3 length is 14 residues. CDR1 is MNHEY and CDR2 is SMNVEV in the germline V gene (reference sequence). The trim removed 6 bases at V and 8 bases at J, leaving 6 bases unmatched. CDR3: CASRDSGGADEQFF. DNA for the CDR3: TGTGCCAGCAGGGATAGCGGGGGGGCCGATGAGCAGTTCTTC.

This clone was detected a few times. This chain connects TRBV29-1 to TRBJ1-4; 8 bases fit TRBD1. The V segment lost 6 bases and the J segment 4 bases; nucleotides outside the gene matches: 22. The CDR3 totals 19 residues. The V gene's germline CDR1 is SQVTM and CDR2 ANQGSEA. The CDR3 is CSVWTEPFGTGGSNEKLFF. The CDR3 bases are TGCAGCGTCTGGACCGAACCGTTCGGGACAGGTGGAAGTAATGAAAAACTGTTTTTT.

The chain is built from TRBV2 and TRBJ2-7; possible D gene TRBD2, 7 bases. CDR3 size: 15 residues. The germline gives CDR1 SNHLY, CDR2 FYNNEI. V lost 7 bases and J lost 2, with 18 bases in between. The CDR3, as DNA: TGTGCCAGCACCATCCAGCGGGACAACGCCTACGAGCAGTACTTC. Protein: CASTIQRDNAYEQYF.

This clone was picked up one time. The rearrangement joins TRBV28 to TRBJ1-5; TRBD1 matches at 7 bases. The CDR3 extends over 16 amino acids. From germline, CDR1 is MDHEN and CDR2 SYDVKM. The V gene end was trimmed by 6 bases and the J gene end by 1 base; junction bases not matched to a gene: 9. CDR3 sequence reads: CASRGDRAVSNQPQHF. CDR3 DNA: TGTGCCAGCAGGGGAGACAGGGCTGTCAGCAATCAGCCCCAGCATTTT.

The chain recombines TRBV6-5 with TRBJ1-2; D is uncertain. Germline CDR1 is MNHEY and CDR2 is SVGAGI. Deletions cut 0 bases from V and 4 bases from J, with 12 bases between. The CDR3 has 15 residues. CDR3 nucleotide sequence: TGTGCCAGCAGTTACTCGGTCCAGGATCGCTATGGCTACACCTTC. Its translation is CASSYSVQDRYGYTF.

The chain employs TRBV29-1 and TRBJ1-2, with D perhaps matching TRBD1 (6 bases). Germline V CDR1 and CDR2: SQVTM, ANQGSEA. There are 18 residues in the CDR3. Trimming pared 5 bases from V and 6 bases from J, leaving 31 bases between. In DNA, the CDR3 is TGCAGCGTTCCTGGAAGGGGGGGGACCGCTCTTTCCCCCAATGGCTACACCTTC. As protein: CSVPGRGGTALSPNGYTF.

About this clone: The same CDR3 is also encoded by other DNA sequences in this sample. This chain links TRBV6-6 with TRBJ1-2, with 9 bases fitting TRBD1. Per the germline V gene, CDR1 is MNHNY and CDR2 is SVGAGI (reference sequence). CDR3 size: 13 residues. J was trimmed by 2 bases and V by 6 bases; bases with no gene match: 1. CDR3 loop: CASSDRGNYGYTF. The CDR3 DNA reads TGTGCCAGCAGCGACAGGGGGAACTATGGCTACACCTTC.

The genes are TRBV5-1 and TRBJ2-7; 7 bases line up with TRBD1. This CDR3 contains 16 residues. The junction had 10 bases not matched to a gene; V was cut back by 3 bases and J by 1 base. In germline, CDR1 is SGHRS, CDR2 YFSETQ. CDR3 in amino acids: CASSSSAGTASYEQYF. In DNA, the CDR3 is TGCGCCAGCAGCTCCTCAGCCGGGACAGCTTCCTACGAGCAGTACTTC. The variable domain in full, with the rest retrieved from reference TRBV5-1 and TRBJ2-7, is KAGVTQTPRYLIKTRGQQVTLSCSPISGHRSVSWYQQTPGQGLQFLFEYFSETQRNKGNFPGRFSGRQFSNSRSEMNVSTLELGDSALYLCASSSSAGTASYEQYFGPGTRLTVT.